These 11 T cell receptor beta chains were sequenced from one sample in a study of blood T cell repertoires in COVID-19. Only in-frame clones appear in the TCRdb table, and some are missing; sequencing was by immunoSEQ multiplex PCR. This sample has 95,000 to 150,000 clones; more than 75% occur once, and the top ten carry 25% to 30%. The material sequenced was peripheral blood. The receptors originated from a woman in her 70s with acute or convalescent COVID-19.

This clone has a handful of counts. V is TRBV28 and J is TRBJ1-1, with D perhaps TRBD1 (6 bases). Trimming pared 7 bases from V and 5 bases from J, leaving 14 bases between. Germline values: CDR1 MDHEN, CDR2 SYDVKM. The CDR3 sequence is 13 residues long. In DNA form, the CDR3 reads TGTGCCAGCACCGTACCAGGGGTGACTGAAGCTTTCTTT. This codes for CASTVPGVTEAFF.

CDR3 coding DNA: TGTGCCAGCAGTGAAGGGACAGGACCCTATGGCTACACCTTC. It yields the protein CASSEGTGPYGYTF. This chain links TRBV2 with TRBJ1-2; 7 bases align to TRBD1. Germline V gene data show CDR1 as SNHLY and CDR2 as FYNNEI. The CDR3 has 14 residues. Trimming at V came to 1 base and at J to 4 bases, leaving 3 bases not matched to a gene.

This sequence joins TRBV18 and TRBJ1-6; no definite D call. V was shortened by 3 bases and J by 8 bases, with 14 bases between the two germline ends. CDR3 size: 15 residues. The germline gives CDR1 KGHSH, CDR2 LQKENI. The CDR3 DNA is TGTGCCAGCTCACCGGCAGTTGGAGCGGATTCACCCCTCCACTTT. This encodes CASSPAVGADSPLHF. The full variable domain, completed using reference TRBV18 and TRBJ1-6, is NAGVMQNPRHLVRRRGQEARLRCSPMKGHSHVYWYRQLPEEGLKFMVYLQKENIIDESGMPKERFSAEFPKEGPSILRIQQVVRGDSAAYFCASSPAVGADSPLHFGNGTRLTVT.

The CDR3 region has the DNA TGTGCCAGCAGTCCCTCTAGCGGGGGGTTGATTGGAGATACGCAGTATTTT. Its protein product is CASSPSSGGLIGDTQYF. V and J are TRBV28 and TRBJ2-3, with 11 bases matching TRBD2. The germline gives CDR1 MDHEN, CDR2 SYDVKM. The J segment lost 5 bases and the V segment lost 5 bases, leaving 12 bases of the junction unmatched. The CDR3 length is 17 residues. Complete variable domain (other parts from reference TRBV28 and TRBJ2-3): DVKVTQSSRYLVKRTGEKVFLECVQDMDHENMFWYRQDPGLGLRLIYFSYDVKMKEKGDIPEGYSVSREKKERFSLILESASTNQTSMYLCASSPSSGGLIGDTQYFGPGTRLTVL.

The CDR3 DNA follows: TGTGCCAGTAGTCGGCGGGGGACGCTTAACACTGAAGCTTTCTTT. It translates to CASSRRGTLNTEAFF. The chain combines TRBV19 with TRBJ1-1, with D possibly being TRBD1 (5 bases). The germline CDR1 and CDR2 sequences are LNHDA and SQIVND (reference sequence). Trimming pared 5 bases from V and 2 bases from J, leaving 15 bases between. CDR3 size: 15 residues.

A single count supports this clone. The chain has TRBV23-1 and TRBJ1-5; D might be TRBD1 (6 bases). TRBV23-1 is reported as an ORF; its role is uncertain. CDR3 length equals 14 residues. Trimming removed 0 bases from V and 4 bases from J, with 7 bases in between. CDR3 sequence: CASSQSGANQPQHF. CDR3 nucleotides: TGCGCCAGCAGTCAATCGGGGGCGAATCAGCCCCAGCATTTT.

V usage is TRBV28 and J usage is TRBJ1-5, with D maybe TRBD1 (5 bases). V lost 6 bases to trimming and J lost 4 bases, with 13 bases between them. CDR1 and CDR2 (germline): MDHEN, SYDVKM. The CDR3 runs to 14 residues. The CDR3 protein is CASSSTGMNQPQHF. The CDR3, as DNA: TGTGCCAGCAGCTCTACAGGTATGAATCAGCCCCAGCATTTT.

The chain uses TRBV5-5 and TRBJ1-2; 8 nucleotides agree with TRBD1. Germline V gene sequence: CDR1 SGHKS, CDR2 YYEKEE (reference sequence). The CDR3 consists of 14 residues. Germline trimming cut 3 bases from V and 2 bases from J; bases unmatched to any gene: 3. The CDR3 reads CASSSGQANYGYTF. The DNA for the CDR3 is TGTGCCAGCAGCTCGGGACAGGCCAACTATGGCTACACCTTC.

The CDR3 DNA is TGCGCCAGCAGTCCGGACTTAATCTATGGCTACACCTTC. This codes for CASSPDLIYGYTF. The rearrangement links TRBV10-1 to TRBJ1-2; no clear D. Germline V gives CDR1 WNHNN, CDR2 SYGVQD (reference sequence). V was trimmed by 5 bases and J by 4 bases, leaving 11 bases between them. The CDR3 runs to 13 residues.

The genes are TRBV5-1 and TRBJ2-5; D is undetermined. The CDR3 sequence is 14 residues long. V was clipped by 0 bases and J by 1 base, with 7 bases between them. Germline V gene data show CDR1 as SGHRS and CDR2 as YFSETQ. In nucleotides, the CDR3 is TGCGCCAGCAGCTTGGTTCCTAGCCAAGAGACCCAGTACTTC. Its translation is CASSLVPSQETQYF. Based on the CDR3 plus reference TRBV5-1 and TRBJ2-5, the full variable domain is KAGVTQTPRYLIKTRGQQVTLSCSPISGHRSVSWYQQTPGQGLQFLFEYFSETQRNKGNFPGRFSGRQFSNSRSEMNVSTLELGDSALYLCASSLVPSQETQYFGPGTRLLVL.

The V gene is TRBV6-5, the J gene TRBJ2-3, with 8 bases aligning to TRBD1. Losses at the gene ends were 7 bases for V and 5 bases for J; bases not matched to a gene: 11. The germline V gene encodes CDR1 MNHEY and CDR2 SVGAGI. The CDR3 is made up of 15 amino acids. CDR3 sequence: CASTPRTGRKDTQYF. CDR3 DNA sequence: TGTGCCAGCACCCCCCGGACAGGGAGGAAAGATACGCAGTATTTT.